This T cell receptor (beta chain) was identified in a study of patients and donors after allogeneic stem cell transplantation. This clonotype was counted a few times. The CDR3 is 13 residues long. The V gene lost 8 bases and the J gene lost 0 bases, with 13 bases spanning the gap. Germline-derived CDR1 and CDR2 are SQVTM and ANQGSEA. TCRdb used MiXCR to reprocess the RT-PCR reads, holding one entry per CDR3 protein. The repertoire holds about 110,000 distinct CDR3 sequences, roughly 37% seen once, with around 25% in the top ten. The specimen was blood, either unsorted or a sorted T cell fraction (not recorded which). This sequence joins TRBV29-1 and TRBJ1-1; D not resolved. This clonotype was sampled from a human donor who was either an allogeneic HSCT recipient or a stem cell or donor lymphocyte infusion donor (not recorded which). It is not recorded whose cells these are; they may come from a transplant donor. CDR3 bases: TGCAGCTCCCGACAAGGCCTGAACACTGAAGCTTTCTTT. Protein sequence: CSSRQGLNTEAFF.